Shown below are 8 T cell receptor beta chains from a single sample sequenced in a study of patients with pleural tuberculosis. TCRdb independently ran MiXCR on the reads; one entry per CDR3 protein. The table lists around 49,000 distinct CDR3 sequences, around 6.7% of them singletons, with around 15% in the top ten. The receptors shown here come from a human donor with pleural tuberculosis.

This clonotype was recorded many times. V and J are TRBV28 and TRBJ1-2, with TRBD1 matching over 7 bases. This CDR3 spans 15 amino acids. Per the germline V gene, CDR1 is MDHEN and CDR2 is SYDVKM. Unmatched junction bases numbered 5, after V lost 3 bases and J lost 1 base. In nucleotides, the CDR3 is TGTGCCAGCAGTTTTTTGACAGGGAGTAACTATGGCTACACCTTC. It yields the protein CASSFLTGSNYGYTF.

This clonotype was seen more than once but under ten times. This chain joins TRBV18 and TRBJ2-1; no definite D call. The CDR3 is 15 amino acids. CDR1 and CDR2 (germline): KGHSH, LQKENI. V lost 4 bases to trimming and J lost 0 bases, with 10 bases between them. CDR3 sequence reads: CASSLVDSSYNEQFF. CDR3 coding DNA: TGTGCCAGCTCACTTGTGGATAGCTCCTACAATGAGCAGTTCTTC.

In this sample, this clonotype turned up many times. The chain carries TRBV20-1 and TRBJ1-1; possible D gene TRBD1, 5 bases. The CDR3 runs 12 residues. Germline CDR1 reads DFQATT; CDR2 reads SNEGSKA (reference sequence). V dropped 0 bases and J dropped 4 bases, with 6 bases sitting between them. The CDR3: CSARDQGTEAFF. The CDR3 DNA reads TGCAGTGCTAGAGATCAGGGCACTGAAGCTTTCTTT.

This clonotype was observed many times. The CDR3, as DNA: TGTGCCAGCAGTTCGGGACTAGCGGGACTCACAGATACGCAGTATTTT. Translation gives CASSSGLAGLTDTQYF. The chain links TRBV28 to TRBJ2-3; 13 bases align to TRBD2. The germline gives CDR1 MDHEN, CDR2 SYDVKM. V lost 4 bases and J lost 2; bases outside the gene matches: 3. The CDR3 has 16 amino acids.

This clonotype was detected ten times or more. The chain couples TRBV12-3 or TRBV12-4 to TRBJ1-1; 7 bases map to TRBD1. V shed 6 bases and J 1 base; nucleotides not matched to a gene: 5. There are 14 residues in the CDR3. The CDR3 DNA follows: TGTGCCAGCAGAATGGGACAGACGAACACTGAAGCTTTCTTT. It specifies CASRMGQTNTEAFF.

Many counts were recorded for this clonotype. The V gene is TRBV11-2, the J gene TRBJ1-2, with 10 nucleotides matching TRBD1. Looked up from germline, CDR1 is SGHAT and CDR2 is FQNNGV. CDR3 length: 14 amino acids. Losses at the gene ends were 4 bases for V and 5 bases for J; bases not matched to a gene: 4. CDR3 residues: CASSSSDRGYGYTF. CDR3 nucleotides: TGTGCCAGCAGCTCTTCGGACAGGGGGTATGGCTACACCTTC.

This clonotype was observed at least ten times. This chain joins TRBV20-1 and TRBJ2-3; D unresolved. The ends were cut back, 3 bases at V and 4 bases at J, with 11 bases in the middle. Looked up from germline, CDR1 is DFQATT and CDR2 is SNEGSKA (reference sequence). This CDR3 region has 13 residues. CDR3 coding DNA: TGCAGTGCTAGCCCCCTGCTAGCAGATACGCAGTATTTT. Amino acid sequence: CSASPLLADTQYF.

V is TRBV19 and J is TRBJ1-3, with TRBD1 as a possible D gene (6 bases). Germline CDR1 is LNHDA and CDR2 is SQIVND (reference sequence). The CDR3 contains 14 residues. With 7 bases removed from V and 0 bases from J, the gap between germline ends came to 10 bases. CDR3: CASKQGSSGNTIYF. The CDR3 nucleotides read TGTGCCAGTAAACAGGGCTCCTCTGGAAACACCATATATTTT. The full variable domain, its missing parts supplied by reference TRBV19 and TRBJ1-3, is DGGITQSPKYLFRKEGQNVTLSCEQNLNHDAMYWYRQDPGQGLRLIYYSQIVNDFQKGDIAEGYSVSREKKESFPLTVTSAQKNPTAFYLCASKQGSSGNTIYFGEGSWLTVV.